This passage covers 14 T cell receptor beta chains from one sample sequenced in a study of early T cells in non-severe SARS-CoV-2 infection. TCRdb reanalysed the 5' RACE reads using MiXCR and keeps one entry per CDR3 protein. Of about 39,000 distinct CDR3 sequences listed, less than 8.5% were seen once; the top ten hold around 8%. The sample consisted of whole blood. These receptors were taken from an adult who was a healthcare worker with PCR-confirmed SARS-CoV-2 infection or an uninfected control (not recorded which).

On this clonotype itself: Given a much more abundant clone one base away, this may be a read error. This chain links TRBV10-3 with TRBJ2-5; possible D gene TRBD1, 6 bases. CDR1 and CDR2 (germline): ENHRY, SYGVKD. CDR3 length: 13 residues. The CDR3 DNA sequence: TGTGCCATCTCGAACAGGGACGTAGAGACCCCGTACTTC. It is translated as CAISNRDVETPYF.

This rearrangement joins TRBV4-3 to TRBJ2-2; tentative D call: TRBD1 (5 bases). The CDR3 length is 12 residues. Trimming cost V 6 bases and J 7 bases, with 9 bases left between them. The germline V gene encodes CDR1 LGHNA and CDR2 YSLEER. DNA for the CDR3: TGCGCCAGCAGTCAGGGTCACGGGGAGCTGTTTTTT. Residues: CASSQGHGELFF.

This clonotype was counted many times. V usage is TRBV6-2 or TRBV6-3 and J usage is TRBJ1-6; tentative D call: TRBD1 (5 bases). Germline CDR1 reads MNHEY; CDR2 reads SVGEGT. The CDR3 covers 14 residues. Between the trimmed V and J ends, which lost 6 bases and 13 bases, there was a span of 19 bases. This CDR3 is CASRPGQLVIPLHF. DNA for the CDR3: TGTGCCAGCAGACCTGGACAATTGGTCATCCCCCTCCACTTT.

This clonotype was counted at least ten times. Its ends do not fully match the called genes, so a read error is possible. The chain employs TRBV7-8 and TRBJ1-2, with 7 nucleotides matching TRBD1. CDR1 is SGHVS, CDR2 FQNEAQ, per germline. The CDR3 is 14 amino acids. This chain's CDR3 is CASSLATGIYGYTF. The CDR3 DNA reads TGTGCCAGCAGCCTAGCGACAGGGATCTATGGCTACACCTTC.

This clonotype was seen many times. The V and J genes are TRBV19 and TRBJ1-4; D ambiguous. This CDR3 contains 15 residues. V gave up 3 bases and J gave up 0 bases, with 8 bases separating them. Germline loops: CDR1 LNHDA, CDR2 SQIVND (reference sequence). The CDR3 DNA is TGTGCCAGTAGTATCCAGGTTGCAACTAATGAAAAACTGTTTTTT. Residues: CASSIQVATNEKLFF.

The genes are TRBV7-2 and TRBJ2-1, with 8 bases matching TRBD2. Germline lookup yields CDR1 SGHTA and CDR2 FQGNSA. Trimming cost V 1 base and J 12 bases; bases outside gene matches: 5. The CDR3 loop spans 13 amino acids. Here the CDR3 reads CASSLVSAGGQFF. CDR3 bases: TGTGCCAGCAGCTTAGTTTCTGCGGGGGGGCAGTTCTTC.

The rearrangement uses TRBV3-1 and TRBJ1-1; no definite D call. The CDR3 spans 13 residues. From germline, CDR1 is LGHDT and CDR2 YNNKEL (reference sequence). The V end lost 2 bases, the J end lost 9 bases, and 13 bases lay between the germline ends. The CDR3 sequence is CASSQQTPQQAFF. The CDR3 coding sequence is TGTGCCAGCAGCCAACAAACACCCCAGCAAGCTTTCTTT.

This clonotype was counted many times. The V gene is TRBV28, the J gene TRBJ1-6; TRBD1 matches 7 bases. V trimming: 3 bases; J trimming: 7 bases; junction bases outside the gene matches: 12. Per germline, CDR1 MDHEN and CDR2 SYDVKM. There are 17 residues in the CDR3. DNA of the CDR3: TGTGCCAGCAGTTTTGGGGCCCCAGGGGGAGGCAATTCACCCCTCCACTTT. Its protein is CASSFGAPGGGNSPLHF.

This clonotype showed up just a few times. The rearrangement uses TRBV6-2 or TRBV6-3 and TRBJ1-2; 7 bases are a match to TRBD1. Germline V gene sequence: CDR1 MNHEY, CDR2 SVGEGT. CDR3 length: 12 amino acids. The junction had 4 bases not matched to a gene; V was cut back by 8 bases and J by 4 bases. The CDR3 nucleotides are TGTGCCAGCGCGGACAGGAGCTATGGCTACACCTTC. This sequence encodes CASADRSYGYTF.

The chain links TRBV13 to TRBJ2-1; D gene uncertain. Germline V lookup: CDR1 PRHDT, CDR2 FYEKMQ (reference sequence). The CDR3 extends over 16 amino acids. The V end was cut by 1 base, the J end by 0 bases, with 10 bases between. Here the CDR3 reads CASSLEAESSYNEQFF. The CDR3 DNA sequence: TGTGCCAGCAGCTTAGAGGCAGAGAGCTCCTACAATGAGCAGTTCTTC.

This clonotype occurred many times. The gene calls are TRBV7-7 and TRBJ1-5; D uncertain. The CDR3 is 16 residues long. Trimming took off 4 bases at V and 0 bases at J, with 13 bases between the two ends. Germline CDR1 reads SSHAT; CDR2 reads FNYEAQ (reference sequence). This chain's CDR3 is CASSSVGRISNQPQHF. Here the CDR3 DNA reads TGTGCCAGCAGCTCCGTCGGTCGGATTAGCAATCAGCCCCAGCATTTT.

This clonotype showed up many times. At one boundary the junction diverges from the germline segment, which might be a read error. CDR3 DNA sequence: TGTGCCAGCAGTTTAGGCTCCTACAATGAGCAGTTCTTC. Translated: CASSLGSYNEQFF. The V and J genes are TRBV7-2 and TRBJ2-1; no firm D call. Germline lookup yields CDR1 SGHTA and CDR2 FQGNSA. The CDR3 contains 13 residues.

This clonotype was counted only a few times. The gene calls are TRBV27 and TRBJ2-7; unclear D gene. V shed 1 base and J shed 4 bases, with 5 bases lying between them. The CDR3 is made up of 12 amino acids. Germline CDR1 reads MNHEY; CDR2 reads SMNVEV (reference sequence). The CDR3 DNA reads as TGTGCCAGCAGTTTATTTGGGTACGAGCAGTACTTC. As protein: CASSLFGYEQYF.

This clonotype was found many times. The gene calls are TRBV20-1 and TRBJ2-1; no reliable D call. This CDR3 has 11 amino acids. The germline V gene encodes CDR1 DFQATT and CDR2 SNEGSKA (reference sequence). Trimming took off 6 bases at V and 11 bases at J, with 14 bases between the two ends. The CDR3 DNA sequence: TGCAGTGCCGCCCGAACTTACCAGCAGTTCTTC. Its protein product is CSAARTYQQFF.